This T cell receptor (beta chain) was retrieved from a study of beta chain features in type 1 diabetes. V was pared by 5 bases and J by 5 bases, with 8 bases of the junction left unmatched. The CDR3 loop spans 15 amino acids. The V gene's germline CDR1 is MDHEN and CDR2 SYDVKM. Since all of the isolated RNA was reverse transcribed, expressed TCRB transcripts were what got sequenced. The assay was immunoSEQ multiplex PCR, and TCRdb's table has in-frame clones only and misses some. The sample lists around 300,000 clones; approximately 15% were seen once. J is TRBJ2-5 and V is TRBV28; 10 bases line up with TRBD1. The sequence was collected from a man aged 25 to 45 in good health. Source material: central memory CD4+ T cells from blood. The CDR3: CASSDETGGAETQYF. The CDR3 DNA reads as TGTGCCAGCAGTGACGAGACAGGGGGCGCGGAGACCCAGTACTTC.